A single sample is the source of the 20 T cell receptor beta chains below, sequenced in a study of tumor and adjacent non-tumor tissue in lung cancer. The template was RNA from unsorted bulk tissue. The library came from three nested PCR rounds adapted from ARM-PCR protocols. TCRdb re-called the multiplex PCR reads through MiXCR, storing one row per CDR3 protein. The sample holds around 210,000 distinct CDR3 sequences, about 71% seen once. Input material: lung tumor tissue. The receptors originated from a man aged 55-75 years with non-small cell lung cancer.

This clonotype was recorded a few times. V and J are TRBV5-5 and TRBJ1-1, with TRBD1 as a possible D gene (5 bases). V was shortened by 4 bases and J by 6 bases, with 10 bases between the two germline ends. Germline V gene lookup returns CDR1 SGHKS and CDR2 YYEKEE (reference sequence). This CDR3 region has 12 residues. CDR3 bases: TGTGCCAGCAGCCCTGAGGGGTCTGAAGCTTTCTTT. Translated, it gives CASSPEGSEAFF.

In its sample, this clonotype was seen many times. The chain carries TRBV20-1 and TRBJ2-5; D possibly matches TRBD1 or TRBD2 (5 bases each). The CDR3 has 14 residues. Per germline, CDR1 DFQATT and CDR2 SNEGSKA (reference sequence). Trimming left V 4 bases short and J 3 bases short, with 15 bases between. In nucleotides, the CDR3 is TGCAGTGCTATACCCGGGGCCGGAAAAGAGACCCAGTACTTC. It encodes CSAIPGAGKETQYF.

This clonotype was seen a few times. This may be a read error: a much more frequent sequence differs by one nucleotide. This chain links TRBV12-3 or TRBV12-4 with TRBJ1-6; D is ambiguous. V was clipped by 5 bases and J by 14 bases, with 10 bases between them. The CDR3 covers 11 residues. The CDR3 sequence is CASSVLRALHF. In DNA form, the CDR3 reads TGTGCCAGCAGTGTCCTTCGGGCCCTCCACTTT.

In this sample, this clonotype turned up many times. The chain combines TRBV6-1 with TRBJ1-1; D is unresolved. Trimming took off 3 bases at V and 1 base at J, with 12 bases between the two ends. Germline V gives CDR1 MNHNS, CDR2 SASEGT. The CDR3 runs 15 residues. CDR3 bases: TGTGCCAGCAGTGAGAATTGGGGTTCGAACACTGAAGCTTTCTTT. Residues: CASSENWGSNTEAFF.

On this clonotype itself: At one boundary the junction diverges from the germline segment, which might be a read error. The CDR3 spells CATSLAVENEQLF. CDR3 DNA: TGTGCCACCAGCCTGGCGGTGGAGAATGAGCAGCTCTTC. This sequence joins TRBV15 and TRBJ2-1; D gene unclear. This CDR3 comprises 13 residues. Per germline, CDR1 LNHNV and CDR2 YYDKDF (reference sequence). Supplemented by reference TRBV15 and TRBJ2-1, the full variable domain reads DAMVIQNPRYQVTQFGKPVTLSCSQTLNHNVMYWYQQKSSQAPKLLFHYYDKDFNNEADTPDNFQSRRPNTSFCFLDIRSPGLGDTAMYLCATSLAVENEQLFGPGTRLTVL.

This clonotype was detected only once. The chain combines TRBV20-1 with TRBJ1-5; TRBD1 agrees at 7 bases. The DNA end is a closer match to TRBJ2-3, so the J assignment may be wrong. This CDR3 has 16 residues. Germline V gene lookup returns CDR1 DFQATT and CDR2 SNEGSKA (reference sequence). The CDR3 nucleotides are TGCAGTGCTAGAGGTTTATCGACAGGGTTCGATCAGCCCCAGTATTTT. Its translation is CSARGLSTGFDQPQYF.

Details on this clonotype: This may arise from a read error, as a much more abundant clone is one base away. The chain uses TRBV20-1 and TRBJ1-5, with a tentative D call TRBD1 (6 bases). Trimming pared 2 bases from V and 5 bases from J, leaving 19 bases between. This CDR3 has 16 amino acids. CDR1 is DFQATT and CDR2 is SNEGSKA in the germline V gene (reference sequence). The CDR3 loop is CSARYGGRVGDQPQHF. In DNA, the CDR3 is TGCAGTGCTAGATATGGGGGCAGGGTTGGGGATCAGCCCCAGCATTTT.

The rearrangement uses TRBV5-1 and TRBJ1-1; TRBD1 matches at 9 bases. V lost 4 bases, J lost 4 bases, and 5 bases stayed unmatched. The CDR3 runs to 14 residues. The germline CDR1 and CDR2 sequences are SGHRS and YFSETQ. CDR3 loop: CASSTGQGVTEAFF. The CDR3 region has the DNA TGCGCCAGCAGCACGGGACAGGGTGTCACTGAAGCTTTCTTT.

About this clonotype itself: One junction end disagrees with the germline gene, perhaps due to a read error. The chain recombines TRBV11-2 with TRBJ2-1; possibly TRBD1 for D (6 bases). The CDR3 runs 14 residues. The germline V gene has CDR1 SGHAT and CDR2 FQNNGV. The CDR3 loop is CVSNRVGGYNEQFF. As DNA, the CDR3 is TGTGTCAGCAACAGGGTAGGAGGCTACAATGAGCAGTTCTTC. Full variable domain (outside the CDR3, taken from reference TRBV11-2 and TRBJ2-1): EAGVAQSPRYKIIEKRQSVAFWCNPISGHATLYWYQQILGQGPKLLIQFQNNGVVDDSQLPKDRFSAERLKGVDSTLKIQPAKLEDSAVYLCVSNRVGGYNEQFFGPGTRLTVL.

This clonotype was counted a single time. A read error is possible here, since a much larger clone lies one base away. The chain has TRBV20-1 and TRBJ2-2; no definite D call. Germline CDR1 DFQATT, CDR2 SNEGSKA (reference sequence). The V and J ends lost 0 bases and 5 bases respectively, with 16 bases between them. This CDR3 spans 16 amino acids. The CDR3 DNA reads TGCAGTGCTAGAGATTTGAGAAAGGGTGAAACCGGGGAGCTGTTTTTT. Amino acids: CSARDLRKGETGELFF.

For this clonotype: A much more abundant neighbour one base away suggests this may be a read error. The chain is built from TRBV29-1 and TRBJ1-2; D gene ambiguous. The V end was cut by 8 bases, the J end by 1 base, with 8 bases between. CDR3 size: 11 residues. In germline, CDR1 is SQVTM, CDR2 ANQGSEA. This CDR3 reads CSSEINYGYTF. The CDR3 nucleotides read TGCAGCTCCGAGATTAACTATGGCTACACCTTC.

A word on this clonotype: Since no conserved phenylalanine or tryptophan closes the CDR3, a read error is the likely cause. The V gene is TRBV12-3 or TRBV12-4, the J gene TRBJ2-7, with 7 bases aligning to TRBD2. Trimming removed 5 bases from V and 6 bases from J; junction bases left unmatched: 4. The CDR3 sequence is 12 residues long. The CDR3 DNA reads as TGTGCCAGCAGTGGGGGGGGGATCGAGCAGTACCTC. Its translation is CASSGGGIEQYL.

This clonotype is a singleton in its sample. This chain uses TRBV11-2 with TRBJ2-3; a possible D gene is TRBD1 (5 bases). The assigned J gene may be wrong: the sequence end matches TRBJ1-5 better. The CDR3 is 14 amino acids. The germline gives CDR1 SGHAT, CDR2 FQNNGV. DNA for the CDR3: TGTGCCAGCAGCTTAGAGAGCAGTGGGGGTAAGCAGCATTTT. Amino acid sequence: CASSLESSGGKQHF.

A word on this clonotype: A much larger clone lies a single base off, so this may be a read error. CDR3 sequence: CASSFLRNNEQFF. The CDR3 region has the DNA TGTGCCAGCAGCTTCCTAAGGAACAATGAGCAGTTCTTC. The rearrangement joins TRBV11-2 to TRBJ2-1; D is unresolved. Germline CDR1 reads SGHAT; CDR2 reads FQNNGV. V shed 3 bases and J shed 5 bases, with 8 bases lying between them. The CDR3 is 13 amino acids.

Worth noting for this clonotype: Because it lacks the conserved phenylalanine or tryptophan at the end, this CDR3 is likely a read error. V is TRBV28 and J is TRBJ2-7; a possible D gene is TRBD1 (6 bases). Germline-derived CDR1 and CDR2 are MDHEN and SYDVKM. The CDR3 consists of 14 residues. Trimming took off 8 bases at V and 2 bases at J, with 16 bases between the two ends. Here the CDR3 DNA reads TGTGCCAGCGCGGGCCAGGGGTACACCTACGAGCAGTACTTA. This gives the protein CASAGQGYTYEQYL.

This clonotype occurred many times. CDR3 DNA sequence: TGTGCCAGCAGCTTGGCCGGGTCAGTTGAGGACATTCAGTACTTC. It translates to CASSLAGSVEDIQYF. This chain joins TRBV5-6 and TRBJ2-4; D is unresolved. This CDR3 contains 15 residues. Germline V gene sequence: CDR1 SGHDT, CDR2 YYEEEE. The V gene lost 0 bases and the J gene lost 8 bases, with 15 bases spanning the gap.

On this clonotype: Just one base apart from a much larger clone, this may be a read error. The V gene is TRBV4-1, the J gene TRBJ2-1; D may be TRBD2 (6 bases). The CDR3 extends over 16 amino acids. The germline V and J ends were trimmed by 0 bases and 7 bases, with 16 bases remaining between them. Germline V CDR1 and CDR2: MGHRA, YSYEKL. The CDR3, as DNA: TGCGCCAGCAGCCAAGAAAGAGCGGGCGGTGTTAATGAGCAGTTCTTC. It translates to CASSQERAGGVNEQFF.

Here the CDR3 reads CASSEGGYAGELFF. The CDR3 nucleotides read TGTGCCAGCAGTGAAGGAGGATATGCCGGGGAGCTGTTTTTT. This chain links TRBV25-1 with TRBJ2-2; maybe TRBD2 (5 bases). The germline CDR1 and CDR2 sequences are MGHDK and SYGVNS. V was shortened by 2 bases and J by 6 bases, with 10 bases between the two germline ends. The CDR3 is 14 amino acids.

Points on this clonotype: Possible read error: a much larger clone is one base away. The rearrangement uses TRBV29-1 and TRBJ1-1, with D tentatively TRBD1 (6 bases). This CDR3 is 15 amino acids long. Germline CDR1 is SQVTM and CDR2 is ANQGSEA. The CDR3 region is CSVAPRQYGGTGAFF. CDR3 sequence (DNA): TGCAGCGTTGCCCCGCGACAATACGGGGGCACTGGAGCTTTCTTT.

Ten or more counts support this clonotype. V usage is TRBV20-1 and J usage is TRBJ1-1, with a weak D call TRBD1 (6 bases). Germline CDR1 DFQATT, CDR2 SNEGSKA (reference sequence). This CDR3 is built from 11 residues. V dropped 8 bases and J dropped 11 bases, with 18 bases sitting between them. The CDR3 is CSTGGGFGAFF. CDR3 sequence (DNA): TGCAGTACCGGAGGGGGTTTTGGGGCTTTCTTT.